This T cell receptor (gamma chain) was found in a study of gamma delta lymphoproliferative disorders and STAT genes. Study details: The EuroClonality-NGS protocol was used to prepare delta libraries.

Sequencing used genomic DNA taken from PBMCs of patients and controls. TCRdb called clones from the multiplex PCR reads again using CATT. The sample consists of over a thousand gamma-chain clones, roughly a fifth of them appearing once. In this sample, this clone turned up a few times. What it recognizes is unknown. TCRdb assigns this DNA the protein of a much larger clone, which departs from its translation at residue 4; this likely reflects a read error, and the protein shown comes from translating the DNA. Study findings and constraints: Nearly all major patient gamma and delta clonotypes were public; only a couple of gamma clonotypes were disease-private.

Germline values: CDR1 VINAFY, CDR2 YDVSNSKD. The CDR3 runs 14 residues. Sequencing used blood. The chain recombines TRGV5 with TRGJ1 or TRGJ2. No J gene is reported in TCRdb; it was inferred here by comparing the DNA with germline. This sequence was found in a human donor in good health. The DNA of the CDR3 is TGTGCCACCTTGGACAAGACTTGCTATTATAAGAAACTCTTT. Translated, it gives CATLDKTCYYKKLF.